This note documents a single T cell receptor (beta chain) sequence. Antigen: not known. V lost 9 bases to trimming and J lost 8 bases, with 17 bases between them. Germline CDR1 reads LNHDA; CDR2 reads SQIVND (reference sequence). CDR3 length equals 14 residues. The data stem from a study of cytomegalovirus exposure and HLA in healthy donors. Study-wide results and caveats: The classifier reportedly diagnosed cytomegalovirus status with high sensitivity and specificity. The study designated fewer than 200 TCR beta chains cytomegalovirus-associated. It was confirmed in vitro that a few of the CMV-associated chains were specific for CMV antigens.

This table comes from immunoSEQ multiplex PCR, and its TCRdb copy is limited to in-frame clones, with some not included. The sample shows 250,000 to 400,000 clones, roughly 86% of them seen only once. V gene TRBV19 combines with J gene TRBJ1-6; D is ambiguous. Sequenced material: PBMCs. The sequence derives from a man younger than 40 in good health and CMV-seronegative. The CDR3 here is CASEAGASYSPLHF. The DNA of the CDR3 is TGTGCCAGCGAAGCGGGAGCGTCTTATTCACCCCTCCACTTT. The full variable domain, its missing parts supplied by reference TRBV19 and TRBJ1-6, is DGGITQSPKYLFRKEGQNVTLSCEQNLNHDAMYWYRQDPGQGLRLIYYSQIVNDFQKGDIAEGYSVSREKKESFPLTVTSAQKNPTAFYLCASEAGASYSPLHFGNGTRLTVT.